The 32 T cell receptor beta chains below were found in one sample sequenced in a study of blood T cell repertoires in COVID-19. Sequenced by immunoSEQ multiplex PCR; TCRdb stores in-frame clones only, minus some. The table includes 95,000 to 150,000 clones, around nine tenths detected once. The source material was peripheral blood. Source of these receptors: a woman between 50 and 59 years old with acute or convalescent COVID-19.

V gene TRBV5-4 combines with J gene TRBJ1-2; 12 bases are shared with TRBD1. This CDR3 has 16 amino acids. V shed 4 bases, J shed 4 bases, and the junction held 8 bases outside the gene matches. Germline V gives CDR1 SGHNT, CDR2 YYREEE (reference sequence). This chain's CDR3 is CASSLPGTGGVYGYTF. DNA for the CDR3: TGTGCCAGCAGCCTCCCCGGGACAGGGGGCGTCTATGGCTACACCTTC.

This rearrangement joins TRBV4-2 to TRBJ1-6, with TRBD1 identical over 7 bases. CDR1 LGHNA and CDR2 YNFKEQ come from the germline V gene. The CDR3 consists of 18 residues. J gave up 3 bases and V 1 base, and 9 bases lay outside the gene matches. CDR3 sequence: CASSQAPGTANYNSPLHF. DNA for the CDR3: TGTGCCAGCAGCCAAGCTCCCGGGACAGCTAACTATAATTCACCCCTCCACTTT.

V and J are TRBV5-5 and TRBJ1-2; D perhaps matches TRBD1 (6 bases). The V and J ends lost 3 bases and 4 bases respectively, with 19 bases between them. Germline values: CDR1 SGHKS, CDR2 YYEKEE (reference sequence). The CDR3 has 16 amino acids. CDR3 DNA sequence: TGTGCCAGCAGCTATTTTGGGTCAGGGGCATCCTATGGCTACACCTTC. This encodes CASSYFGSGASYGYTF. The entire variable domain, with the rest obtained from reference TRBV5-5 and TRBJ1-2, is as follows: DAGVTQSPTHLIKTRGQQVTLRCSPISGHKSVSWYQQVLGQGPQFIFQYYEKEERGRGNFPDRFSARQFPNYSSELNVNALLLGDSALYLCASSYFGSGASYGYTFGSGTRLTVV.

This clone showed up just once. The chain employs TRBV6-5 and TRBJ2-4; maybe TRBD2 (6 bases). Germline V gene sequence: CDR1 MNHEY, CDR2 SVGAGI. The V end lost 4 bases, the J end lost 3 bases, and 13 bases lay between the germline ends. This CDR3 is built from 15 residues. DNA for the CDR3: TGTGCCAGCAGTTTTCAGGTGGAGGGCAAAAACATTCAGTACTTC. Its translation: CASSFQVEGKNIQYF.

The rearrangement joins TRBV7-2 to TRBJ1-2; D is unresolved. The CDR3 is made up of 11 amino acids. Germline CDR1 is SGHTA and CDR2 is FQGNSA. V was clipped by 5 bases and J by 3 bases, with 4 bases between them. CDR3 nucleotide sequence: TGTGCCAGCAGCGACTACTATGGCTACACCTTC. It is translated as CASSDYYGYTF.

The rearrangement joins TRBV4-3 to TRBJ2-4, with 9 nucleotides matching TRBD1. The CDR3 is 18 residues long. CDR1 and CDR2 (germline): LGHNA, YSLEER. V was clipped by 0 bases and J by 0 bases; unmatched bases: 6. The CDR3 DNA reads as TGCGCCAGCAGCCAAGAGCCGGGACAGGGTTTAGCCAAAAACATTCAGTACTTC. Its protein is CASSQEPGQGLAKNIQYF.

The chain uses TRBV11-2 and TRBJ2-3; 7 bases are a match to TRBD1. This CDR3 has 19 amino acids. V trimming: 4 bases; J trimming: 1 base; junction bases outside the gene matches: 17. Germline V CDR1 and CDR2: SGHAT, FQNNGV. The CDR3 sequence: CASSSGPSRGMEGTDTQYF. In DNA form, the CDR3 reads TGTGCCAGCAGCTCCGGGCCCAGCAGGGGGATGGAAGGCACAGATACGCAGTATTTT.

J is TRBJ2-7 and V is TRBV18; the D gene could be TRBD1 or TRBD2 (6 bases each). With 5 bases removed from V and 4 bases from J, the gap between germline ends came to 15 bases. The CDR3 contains 14 residues. CDR1 and CDR2 from the germline V gene are KGHSH and LQKENI. The CDR3 sequence: CASSSQGGGYEQYF. The CDR3 bases are TGTGCCAGCTCATCACAGGGTGGGGGGTACGAGCAGTACTTC.

Regarding this clone: In the same sample, other DNA sequences code for this CDR3. The rearrangement uses TRBV6-2 or TRBV6-3 and TRBJ1-5; D gene ambiguous. Trimming removed 0 bases from V and 4 bases from J, with 7 bases in between. Germline CDR1 is MNHEY and CDR2 is SVGEGT. This CDR3 spans 14 amino acids. CDR3 nucleotide sequence: TGTGCCAGCAGTTACTCGGGAGGAAATCAGCCCCAGCATTTT. This encodes CASSYSGGNQPQHF.

This chain joins TRBV7-9 and TRBJ2-3; tentative D call: TRBD2 (6 bases). CDR3 length: 17 residues. Germline lookup yields CDR1 SEHNR and CDR2 FQNEAQ (reference sequence). Trimming stripped 4 bases from V and 4 bases from J, with 21 bases between. The CDR3 is CASSWLGGPGKADTQYF. The CDR3 DNA is TGTGCCAGCAGCTGGCTGGGAGGACCGGGAAAGGCAGATACGCAGTATTTT.

The chain recombines TRBV7-2 with TRBJ2-2, with TRBD1 identical over 9 bases. Germline assignment: CDR1 SGHTA and CDR2 FQGNSA. V shed 4 bases and J 0 bases; nucleotides not matched to a gene: 0. The CDR3 runs to 15 residues. The CDR3 loop is CASSYRGPNTGELFF. CDR3 sequence (DNA): TGTGCCAGCAGCTACAGGGGGCCGAACACCGGGGAGCTGTTTTTT.

The V call is TRBV14, the J call TRBJ2-7; 15 bases fit TRBD2. With V trimmed by 3 bases and J by 1 base, 4 bases remained unmatched. The germline V gene encodes CDR1 SGHDN and CDR2 FVKESK. This CDR3 comprises 17 residues. CDR3 in DNA: TGTGCCAGCAGCCAGGGGACTAGCGGGGGGTTTTCCTACGAGCAGTACTTC. As protein: CASSQGTSGGFSYEQYF.

This clone was detected only once. The gene calls are TRBV19 and TRBJ2-6; 8 nucleotides align to TRBD1. The CDR3 is 14 amino acids. The germline V gene has CDR1 LNHDA and CDR2 SQIVND (reference sequence). Losses at the gene ends were 6 bases for V and 13 bases for J; bases not matched to a gene: 11. CDR3 coding DNA: TGTGCCAGTAGACCAAATGGACAGGGCAGAGTCCTGACTTTC. Its protein is CASRPNGQGRVLTF.

The chain carries TRBV3-1 (or the pseudogene TRBV3-2) and TRBJ1-1; no clear D gene. The CDR3 is 14 amino acids. With 3 bases removed from V and 1 base from J, the gap between germline ends came to 9 bases. CDR1 is LGHDT and CDR2 is YNNKEL in the germline V gene (reference sequence). The DNA of the CDR3 is TGTGCCAGCAGCCAGGGAGGCCCGAACACTGAAGCTTTCTTT. Protein: CASSQGGPNTEAFF.

The chain employs TRBV10-1 and TRBJ2-1, with D tentatively TRBD1 (6 bases). Per the germline V gene, CDR1 is WNHNN and CDR2 is SYGVQD (reference sequence). V was shortened by 5 bases and J by 9 bases, with 23 bases between the two germline ends. The CDR3 is made up of 16 amino acids. CDR3 DNA: TGCGCCAGCAGTCCCCACCCAGGGGCTGACGACAGTGAGCAGTTCTTC. Amino acid sequence: CASSPHPGADDSEQFF.

This chain joins TRBV4-3 and TRBJ2-7; D might be TRBD2 (5 bases). V was trimmed by 1 base and J by 3 bases, leaving 13 bases between them. CDR1 is LGHNA, CDR2 YSLEER, per germline. The CDR3 runs 15 residues. The CDR3 loop reads CASSQVLAPHYEQYF. For the CDR3, the DNA is TGCGCCAGCAGCCAAGTCCTAGCCCCACACTACGAGCAGTACTTC.

This clone occurred once. V is TRBV7-8 and J is TRBJ2-3; TRBD1 aligns across 8 bases. The J segment lost 2 bases and the V segment lost 4 bases, leaving 11 bases of the junction unmatched. Germline loops: CDR1 SGHVS, CDR2 FQNEAQ. The CDR3 spans 17 residues. DNA of the CDR3: TGTGCCAGCAGCTCCCGCCCCGGGACAGGCCTCACAGATACGCAGTATTTT. Its protein product is CASSSRPGTGLTDTQYF.

As for this clone: Other DNA sequences of this sample code for an identical CDR3. The DNA of the CDR3 is TGTGCCTGGAGTCTCAACACCGGGGAGCTGTTTTTT. Its translation is CAWSLNTGELFF. The chain links TRBV30 to TRBJ2-2; no clear D gene. The CDR3 is 12 residues long. Germline CDR1 is GTSNPN and CDR2 is SVGIG (reference sequence). Between the trimmed V and J ends, which lost 2 bases and 2 bases, there was a span of 3 bases.

This chain connects TRBV13 to TRBJ2-7; possible D gene TRBD1, 6 bases. V was cut by 4 bases and J by 3 bases, with 22 bases left in between. The germline V gene encodes CDR1 PRHDT and CDR2 FYEKMQ (reference sequence). This CDR3 contains 17 residues. CDR3: CASSSLRNRTADYEQYF. CDR3 DNA sequence: TGTGCCAGCAGCTCCCTCCGTAATCGGACAGCCGACTACGAGCAGTACTTC.

The J gene is TRBJ1-5, the V gene TRBV9; 7 positions match TRBD1. This CDR3 is built from 15 residues. Germline lookup yields CDR1 SGDLS and CDR2 YYNGEE. J was trimmed by 1 base and V by 1 base; bases with no gene match: 2. CDR3 sequence (DNA): TGTGCCAGCAGCGTACAGGGGGAAAGCAATCAGCCCCAGCATTTT. This translates into CASSVQGESNQPQHF.

This chain uses TRBV25-1 with TRBJ1-3, with D possibly being TRBD1 (5 bases). Germline V gives CDR1 MGHDK, CDR2 SYGVNS. Trimming stripped 0 bases from V and 2 bases from J, with 8 bases between. The CDR3 spans 15 residues. The CDR3, as DNA: TGTGCCAGCAGTGAATATCGGGGGACTGGAAACACCATATATTTT. The encoded protein is CASSEYRGTGNTIYF.

The chain combines TRBV11-2 with TRBJ1-2; 10 bases are shared with TRBD1. CDR1 and CDR2 (germline): SGHAT, FQNNGV. This CDR3 comprises 13 residues. V lost 1 base to trimming and J lost 7 bases; unmatched junction nucleotides: 0. The CDR3 DNA is TGTGCCAGCAGCTTAGGACAGGGGGCTGGCTACACCTTC. This sequence encodes CASSLGQGAGYTF.

The J gene is TRBJ1-1, the V gene TRBV19, with TRBD1 as a possible D gene (6 bases). Germline V CDR1 and CDR2: LNHDA, SQIVND (reference sequence). Trimming took 3 bases from V and 7 from J, leaving 15 bases between them. This CDR3 spans 14 amino acids. The CDR3 sequence is CASSMIWGQREAFF. DNA for the CDR3: TGTGCCAGTAGTATGATTTGGGGGCAGCGTGAAGCTTTCTTT. The entire variable domain, with the rest obtained from reference TRBV19 and TRBJ1-1, is as follows: DGGITQSPKYLFRKEGQNVTLSCEQNLNHDAMYWYRQDPGQGLRLIYYSQIVNDFQKGDIAEGYSVSREKKESFPLTVTSAQKNPTAFYLCASSMIWGQREAFFGQGTRLTVV.

CDR3 sequence: CASSHVPLLIAGGRDEQYF. CDR3 in DNA: TGTGCCAGCAGTCACGTCCCCCTTTTGATAGCGGGAGGGCGCGACGAGCAGTACTTC. The chain is built from TRBV7-2 and TRBJ2-7; 11 bases are shared with TRBD2. The CDR3 loop spans 19 amino acids. The trim removed 6 bases at V and 5 bases at J, leaving 21 bases unmatched. The V gene's germline CDR1 is SGHTA and CDR2 FQGNSA.

The chain carries TRBV7-2 and TRBJ2-7; 7 nucleotides agree with TRBD2. In germline, CDR1 is SGHTA, CDR2 FQGNSA. CDR3 length: 14 residues. With 6 bases clipped from V and 3 bases from J, the junction kept 8 bases outside the gene matches. Here the CDR3 DNA reads TGTGCCAGCAGTGCGGGGGTCCTTATCTACGAGCAGTACTTC. Its translation: CASSAGVLIYEQYF.

The gene calls are TRBV7-9 and TRBJ2-7, with 7 bases fitting TRBD2. V shed 0 bases and J 3 bases; nucleotides not matched to a gene: 5. Germline V gene lookup returns CDR1 SEHNR and CDR2 FQNEAQ (reference sequence). This CDR3 spans 15 amino acids. CDR3 in amino acids: CASSLATSGNYEQYF. The CDR3 DNA reads as TGTGCCAGCAGCTTAGCGACAAGCGGGAACTACGAGCAGTACTTC.

This sequence joins TRBV5-4 and TRBJ2-7; the match to TRBD1 covers 10 bases. CDR3 length equals 14 residues. Germline CDR1 SGHNT, CDR2 YYREEE (reference sequence). V lost 4 bases, J lost 4 bases, and 5 bases stayed unmatched. The CDR3 DNA sequence: TGTGCCAGCAGCGCTTGGACAGGGGGTTACGAGCAGTACTTC. It yields the protein CASSAWTGGYEQYF.

The CDR3 region is CASSLEGDPNQPQHF. The CDR3 nucleotides are TGCGCCAGCAGCTTAGAGGGCGACCCCAATCAGCCCCAGCATTTT. The J gene is TRBJ1-5, the V gene TRBV5-1; no clear D gene. Trimming removed 2 bases from V and 3 bases from J, with 12 bases in between. Germline loops: CDR1 SGHRS, CDR2 YFSETQ. This CDR3 region has 15 residues.

The J gene is TRBJ2-6, the V gene TRBV24-1, with D maybe TRBD1 (6 bases). CDR1 and CDR2 (germline): KGHDR, SFDVKD. Deletions cut 1 base from V and 2 bases from J, with 8 bases between. The CDR3 contains 16 residues. CDR3 bases: TGTGCCACCAGTGATTTACAGGGAACTGGGGCCAACGTCCTGACTTTC. This codes for CATSDLQGTGANVLTF.

This clone has more than one count but fewer than ten. V and J are TRBV6-6 and TRBJ2-2, with D possibly TRBD2 on 6 matching bases. Trimming stripped 5 bases from V and 7 bases from J, with 14 bases between. CDR3 length equals 14 residues. Germline loops: CDR1 MNHNY, CDR2 SVGAGI (reference sequence). CDR3 amino acids: CASSASGAGGELFF. The DNA of the CDR3 is TGTGCCAGCAGTGCATCGGGAGCGGGCGGGGAGCTGTTTTTT.

The chain couples TRBV5-1 to TRBJ2-3; 7 nucleotides line up with TRBD2. CDR1 and CDR2 from the germline V gene are SGHRS and YFSETQ. The CDR3 is 15 residues long. The J segment lost 5 bases and the V segment lost 5 bases, leaving 11 bases of the junction unmatched. CDR3 nucleotide sequence: TGCGCCAGCAGTTCTACTAGCGCCGCCGGAGATACGCAGTATTTT. It encodes CASSSTSAAGDTQYF.

This chain uses TRBV7-2 with TRBJ1-5; no firm D call. Germline lookup yields CDR1 SGHTA and CDR2 FQGNSA. The germline V and J ends were trimmed by 1 base and 7 bases, with 5 bases remaining between them. This CDR3 comprises 12 residues. This CDR3 is CASSLGKQPQHF. CDR3 sequence (DNA): TGTGCCAGCAGCTTAGGTAAACAGCCCCAGCATTTT.